The clone carrying this T cell receptor beta chain has a count of ten or more. Its cognate antigen is unknown. This sample stems from a study of identical twins. Template switching (which added a universal primer site) was used, and cDNA carried unique molecular identifiers. TCRdb re-called the 5' RACE reads through MiXCR, storing one row per CDR3 protein. Among 500,000 to 700,000 distinct CDR3 sequences, roughly 6.6% were seen once, and the ten largest hold over 1.5%. General study results and limits: Fewer insertions were carried by abundant cord blood beta clonotypes, but none was seen in memory repertoires.

This same sample was also taken into another study, of yellow fever vaccine responses in identical twins.

This receptor was taken from a woman younger than 30 in good health. What was sequenced was PBMCs.

The CDR3 is CASSLGLGNEQFF. In nucleotides, the CDR3 is TGTGCCAGCAGCCTGGGACTTGGGAATGAGCAGTTCTTC. This chain connects TRBV28 to TRBJ2-1; the D gene is possibly TRBD2 (6 bases). Germline V lookup: CDR1 MDHEN, CDR2 SYDVKM. Trimming took off 6 bases at V and 7 bases at J, with 13 bases between the two ends. The CDR3 extends over 13 amino acids.